This T cell receptor beta chain came from a study of OX40 agonist ivuxolimab in advanced cancers. About the study: Administration of intravenous ivuxolimab to patients occurred every 2 weeks at 0.01 to 10 mg/kg. Patients assigned to dose escalation were diagnosed with hepatocellular carcinoma, melanoma, renal cell or head and neck cancer.

Deletions cut 4 bases from V and 0 bases from J, with 17 bases between. CDR1 is SGHRS and CDR2 is YFSETQ in the germline V gene. This CDR3 has 17 residues. The protocol was immunoSEQ multiplex PCR, while the TCRdb copy is restricted to in-frame clones and leaves out a portion. The sample shows tens of thousands of clones, about 92% of them seen only once. Patients were excluded for autoimmune disease history or systemic immunosuppression. The sequencing used CD4+ or CD8+ T cells sorted from blood, collected in a trial of the OX40 agonist ivuxolimab. This receptor was identified in an adult with an advanced solid tumor such as melanoma, head and neck, liver or kidney cancer. This chain uses TRBV5-1 with TRBJ2-1; D possibly corresponds to TRBD2 (5 bases). CDR3 sequence: CASSLSTGSSSYNEQFF. The CDR3 region has the DNA TGCGCCAGCAGCCTGAGCACGGGGTCGAGCTCCTACAATGAGCAGTTCTTC.